This T cell receptor (delta chain) is drawn from a study of γδ T cells in repeated Plasmodium falciparum infection. At the level of the study: Donors were malaria-exposed Malian children or age- and gender-matched Australian children. Malian repertoires were sampled cross-sectionally without transmission and longitudinally through febrile malaria.

This clone was picked up a small number of times. TCRdb has a much larger clone's protein, which differs at residue 5 from the translation of this DNA, likely because of a read error; what is shown is the protein translated from the DNA. Both TRG and TRD chains were sequenced from each sorted sample. TCRdb reanalyzed the multiplex PCR reads using CATT. The sample includes tens of thousands of delta-chain clones, 1.5% to 2% seen only once; the top ten take 14% to 15%. V was cut by 5 bases and J by 2 bases, with 27 bases left in between. The CDR3 runs 19 residues. Germline V gene data show CDR1 as TSWWSYY and CDR2 as QGS. Bulk repertoires came from Vgamma9/Vdelta2+ or Vdelta2-negative gammadelta T cells flow-sorted from PBMC.

The source is a pool of human donors (malaria-infected and uninfected, not separated). Sample: gamma-delta T cells from blood. This chain links TRDV1 with TRDJ1, with D possibly matching TRDD3 (5 bases). TCRdb offers no J gene call, so here the DNA was matched to germline to obtain one. The CDR3: CALGKHSLFWDWRTDKLIF. CDR3 nucleotide sequence: TGTGCTCTTGGGAAGCATTCCCTTTTTTGGGATTGGCGAACCGATAAACTCATCTTT.